The T cell receptor (beta chain) described here comes from a study of blood T cells in healthy people across ages. General study findings and limits: Correlation between TCR beta diversity and naive T cell percentage was strong.

This clonotype was detected only a few times. Antigen specificity is unknown. The V and J ends lost 5 bases and 4 bases respectively, with 9 bases between them. The CDR3 sequence is 14 residues long. CDR1 is SEHNR and CDR2 is FQNEAQ in the germline V gene (reference sequence). Sample-barcoded 5' priming and a J-beta primer mix drove a second PCR of about 6 to 12 cycles. From the 5' RACE reads, TCRdb called clonotypes with MiXCR, one entry per CDR3 protein. The sample carries more than 650,000 distinct CDR3 sequences, 53% recorded once. This TCR was recovered from an elderly man in good health. Sequenced input: blood. V gene TRBV7-9 combines with J gene TRBJ2-6; D is uncertain. CDR3 loop: CASSPLRGANVLTF. CDR3 bases: TGTGCCAGCAGCCCCCTACGGGGGGCCAACGTCCTGACTTTC.